This entry concerns a single TCR beta chain. The data were produced by immunoSEQ multiplex PCR, yet TCRdb's version contains in-frame clones alone and is incomplete. The table shows fewer than 150,000 clones, with roughly 88% occurring only once. This record belongs to a study of cytomegalovirus exposure and HLA in healthy donors. The CDR3 loop spans 15 amino acids. The germline CDR1 and CDR2 sequences are SGHKS and YYEKEE (reference sequence). Germline trimming cut 5 bases from V and 0 bases from J; bases unmatched to any gene: 8. The receptor was derived from a man aged 18 to 29 in good health and CMV-seronegative. The sequenced sample was PBMCs. The chain is built from TRBV5-5 and TRBJ2-7, with 7 bases lining up with TRBD1. The DNA for the CDR3 is TGTGCCAGCAGTTACAGGGGTCAAAGCTCCTACGAGCAGTACTTC. Protein: CASSYRGQSSYEQYF.